This TCR beta chain was sequenced for a study of blood T cell repertoires in COVID-19. Study information: Acute and convalescent COVID-19 specimens originated in the United States, Italy and Spain. T cells, B-cell-depleted T cells, or PBMCs provided the cDNA or gDNA that served as material.

The participants were between 18 and 89 years old and came from 24 US areas. Participant-reported clinical history was the basis for cohort assignment. Repertoires were generated with immunoSEQ multiplex PCR, while TCRdb's copy carries only in-frame clones and drops some. This table holds 150,000 to 200,000 clones, 82% found once. The junction had 9 bases not matched to a gene; V was cut back by 5 bases and J by 6 bases. The CDR3 extends over 15 amino acids. Germline V gene lookup returns CDR1 LNHDA and CDR2 SQIVND (reference sequence). Input material: PBMCs or T cells enriched from blood (not recorded which). The chain employs TRBV19 and TRBJ2-2; 7 bases map to TRBD2. The source of this sequence is a woman aged 55-69 years with acute COVID-19. The CDR3 here is CASSGGRVVAGELFF. In nucleotides, the CDR3 is TGTGCCAGTAGTGGGGGGAGGGTCGTCGCCGGGGAGCTGTTTTTT.